Shown below are 16 T cell receptor beta chains from a single sample sequenced in a study of T cell changes during pregnancy in multiple sclerosis. Using immunoSEQ multiplex PCR, the repertoire was profiled, and TCRdb retains in-frame clones only, with some absent. The data show some 120,000 clones, around 93% seen once. Specimen: peripheral blood, collected before pregnancy. The source of these receptors is a female donor with multiple sclerosis, enrolled in a pregnancy study.

This clone was seen a handful of times. The gene calls are TRBV6-1 and TRBJ2-7, with D perhaps TRBD2 (5 bases). CDR1 is MNHNS, CDR2 SASEGT, per germline. Trimming cost V 7 bases and J 3 bases, with 19 bases left between them. The CDR3 runs 15 residues. The CDR3 protein is CASTLKPGSGYEQYF. The CDR3 region has the DNA TGTGCCAGCACCCTTAAGCCGGGGTCGGGCTACGAGCAGTACTTC.

The rearrangement links TRBV5-5 to TRBJ1-5, with a tentative D call TRBD1 (5 bases). This CDR3 has 14 amino acids. Germline V gene sequence: CDR1 SGHKS, CDR2 YYEKEE (reference sequence). The V and J ends lost 0 bases and 11 bases respectively, with 15 bases between them. The DNA for the CDR3 is TGTGCCAGCAGCTTGGCGGGAGCCCAAGGGGCCCAGCATTTT. Translated, it gives CASSLAGAQGAQHF.

The rearrangement uses TRBV27 and TRBJ1-5, with 8 bases that match TRBD1. Trimming took 6 bases from V and 5 from J; bases not matched to a gene: 12. CDR1 and CDR2 from the germline V gene are MNHEY and SMNVEV (reference sequence). The CDR3 has 16 residues. The CDR3 is CASRNLTGGMHQPQHF. The CDR3 bases are TGTGCCAGCAGAAACCTCACAGGGGGGATGCATCAGCCCCAGCATTTT.

This clone was counted only a few times. The V gene is TRBV7-7, the J gene TRBJ2-1, with D possibly TRBD2 on 5 matching bases. CDR1 SSHAT and CDR2 FNYEAQ come from the germline V gene (reference sequence). V shed 6 bases and J shed 12 bases, with 18 bases lying between them. The CDR3 runs to 13 residues. CDR3 coding DNA: TGTGCCAGCAGTTCAGGACGGGGATCTGTGCAGTTCTTC. It yields the protein CASSSGRGSVQFF.

The V and J genes are TRBV27 and TRBJ2-1; 7 positions match TRBD2. Germline V gene data show CDR1 as MNHEY and CDR2 as SMNVEV (reference sequence). The CDR3 totals 17 residues. V was clipped by 3 bases and J by 2 bases; unmatched bases: 10. CDR3 sequence reads: CASSFLSGPTTYNEQFF. CDR3 in DNA: TGTGCCAGCAGTTTCCTTAGCGGGCCAACCACCTACAATGAGCAGTTCTTC.

V usage is TRBV19 and J usage is TRBJ1-2, with 8 bases identical to TRBD1. The CDR3 totals 15 residues. Germline-derived CDR1 and CDR2 are LNHDA and SQIVND (reference sequence). V trimming: 2 bases; J trimming: 6 bases; junction bases outside the gene matches: 8. The CDR3 reads CASSIRSGQGDGYTF. The CDR3, as DNA: TGTGCCAGTAGTATACGATCTGGACAGGGTGATGGCTACACCTTC.

The genes are TRBV10-3 and TRBJ1-1, with a possible D match to TRBD1 (5 bases). Looked up from germline, CDR1 is ENHRY and CDR2 is SYGVKD. The CDR3 contains 13 residues. V gave up 8 bases and J gave up 3 bases, with 13 bases separating them. The CDR3 protein is CAIQGSLDTEAFF. DNA for the CDR3: TGTGCCATCCAGGGTTCGCTTGACACTGAAGCTTTCTTT.

The chain has TRBV30 and TRBJ1-2; TRBD1 matches at 10 bases. The ends lost 7 bases at V and 8 bases at J; junction bases unmatched: 7. Per germline, CDR1 GTSNPN and CDR2 SVGIG (reference sequence). The CDR3 has 12 amino acids. As DNA, the CDR3 is TGTGCCTCATCAGACAGGGGGCACGGCTACACCTTC. Protein product: CASSDRGHGYTF.

The chain carries TRBV27 and TRBJ2-7; TRBD2 matches at 10 bases. The CDR3 consists of 15 residues. Per germline, CDR1 MNHEY and CDR2 SMNVEV (reference sequence). The V and J ends lost 7 bases and 3 bases, in that order; junction bases with no gene match: 9. CDR3 DNA: TGTGCCAGCAAGTCTTCGGTAGCGGGGGGCTACGAGCAGTACTTC. It encodes CASKSSVAGGYEQYF.

The V call is TRBV11-3, the J call TRBJ2-1; 7 bases match TRBD2. Germline V gene sequence: CDR1 SGHNT, CDR2 YENEEA. The junction had 15 bases not matched to a gene; V was cut back by 5 bases and J by 8 bases. This CDR3 comprises 16 residues. The CDR3 here is CASSQRGGGEYYEQFF. The CDR3 DNA reads TGTGCCAGCAGCCAACGTGGGGGAGGGGAGTATTATGAGCAGTTCTTC. The full variable domain, completed using reference TRBV11-3 and TRBJ2-1, is EAGVVQSPRYKIIEKKQPVAFWCNPISGHNTLYWYLQNLGQGPELLIRYENEEAVDDSQLPKDRFSAERLKGVDSTLKIQPAELGDSAVYLCASSQRGGGEYYEQFFGPGTRLTVL.

V usage is TRBV5-8 and J usage is TRBJ2-5; TRBD2 might be the D (6 bases). Germline V lookup: CDR1 SGHTS, CDR2 YDEGEE. This CDR3 spans 14 amino acids. Deletions cut 2 bases from V and 5 bases from J, with 13 bases between. The DNA for the CDR3 is TGTGCCAGCAGCTTCCGGCTTGGGGGGGAGACCCAGTACTTC. Amino acid sequence: CASSFRLGGETQYF. Full variable domain (outside the CDR3, taken from reference TRBV5-8 and TRBJ2-5): EAGVTQSPTHLIKTRGQQATLRCSPISGHTSVYWYQQALGLGLQFLLWYDEGEERNRGNFPPRFSGRQFPNYSSELNVNALELEDSALYLCASSFRLGGETQYFGPGTRLLVL.

DNA of the CDR3: TGTGCCAGCAGCTTAGTCCCTTTTGCGGGGGGGCTTGAGACCCAGTACTTC. It yields the protein CASSLVPFAGGLETQYF. The gene calls are TRBV7-2 and TRBJ2-5; 9 bases are a match to TRBD2. The V and J ends lost 1 base and 5 bases, in that order; junction bases with no gene match: 11. This CDR3 is built from 17 residues. Per the germline V gene, CDR1 is SGHTA and CDR2 is FQGNSA. The full variable domain, with the rest looked up from reference TRBV7-2 and TRBJ2-5, is GAGVSQSPSNKVTEKGKDVELRCDPISGHTALYWYRQSLGQGLEFLIYFQGNSAPDKSGLPSDRFSAERTGGSVSTLTIQRTQQEDSAVYLCASSLVPFAGGLETQYFGPGTRLLVL.

This clone was seen a single time. The chain joins TRBV29-1 to TRBJ2-5, with TRBD1 as a possible D gene (5 bases). The CDR3 has 16 residues. The ends were cut back, 2 bases at V and 5 bases at J, with 21 bases in the middle. Germline CDR1 and CDR2: SQVTM and ANQGSEA. This chain's CDR3 is CSVEPRSSPGRETQYF. In DNA, the CDR3 is TGCAGCGTTGAACCCCGATCGAGTCCAGGGCGGGAGACCCAGTACTTC.

The genes are TRBV5-1 and TRBJ2-7; D is possibly TRBD1 (6 bases). The CDR3 consists of 14 residues. Germline V gene data show CDR1 as SGHRS and CDR2 as YFSETQ. The V gene lost 0 bases and the J gene lost 3 bases, with 10 bases spanning the gap. Here the CDR3 reads CASSLDRDNYEQYF. The CDR3 region has the DNA TGCGCCAGCAGCTTGGATAGGGACAACTACGAGCAGTACTTC. The complete variable domain, with remaining parts taken from reference TRBV5-1 and TRBJ2-7, reads KAGVTQTPRYLIKTRGQQVTLSCSPISGHRSVSWYQQTPGQGLQFLFEYFSETQRNKGNFPGRFSGRQFSNSRSEMNVSTLELGDSALYLCASSLDRDNYEQYFGPGTRLTVT.

The rearrangement uses TRBV5-1 and TRBJ2-7, with D possibly being TRBD1 (5 bases). Germline V gene data show CDR1 as SGHRS and CDR2 as YFSETQ. The V end lost 0 bases, the J end lost 1 base, and 8 bases lay between the germline ends. This CDR3 is built from 14 residues. The CDR3 region is CASSLGSGSYEQYF. The DNA of the CDR3 is TGCGCCAGCAGCTTGGGGTCAGGGTCCTACGAGCAGTACTTC.

The genes are TRBV7-9 and TRBJ2-3; 9 bases agree with TRBD1. CDR3 size: 12 residues. V lost 2 bases and J lost 13; bases outside the gene matches: 4. The germline gives CDR1 SEHNR, CDR2 FQNEAQ (reference sequence). CDR3 sequence (DNA): TGTGCCAGCAGCTTATGGGACAGGGTGAAGTATTTT. It codes for CASSLWDRVKYF.